The subject of this entry is one TCR beta chain. The primer mix had 60 Vbeta and 13 Jbeta primers. Data came from immunoSEQ multiplex PCR; TCRdb stores just in-frame clones and leaves some out. The sample includes about 31,000 clones, about 65% of them seen just once. This sample was taken from a study of cytomegalovirus exposure and HLA in healthy donors. Overall study: The study placed approximately 78% of its 398 genotyped donors in the Caucasian-associated ancestry cluster.

CDR3 length equals 15 residues. The V gene end was trimmed by 4 bases and the J gene end by 8 bases; junction bases not matched to a gene: 8. CDR1 and CDR2 (germline): SGHRS, YFSETQ. The source is a man in his forties or fifties in good health and CMV-seropositive. V gene TRBV5-1 combines with J gene TRBJ1-4, with 10 positions matching TRBD1. Sequencing was carried out using PBMCs. The CDR3 DNA sequence: TGCGCCAGCAGCATATCCGGGACAGGGGAAGAAAAACTGTTTTTT. Its protein product is CASSISGTGEEKLFF.